Below are 12 T cell receptor beta chains sequenced from a single sample in a study of OX40 agonist ivuxolimab in advanced cancers. The table came from immunoSEQ multiplex PCR; TCRdb's copy has only in-frame clones and leaves some out. Of 52,000 or so clones listed, roughly 83% are singletons. Sequencing used CD4+ or CD8+ T cells sorted from blood, obtained in a trial of the OX40 agonist ivuxolimab. The receptor source for this set is an adult with an advanced solid tumor such as melanoma, head and neck, liver or kidney cancer.

This sequence joins TRBV19 and TRBJ1-1; D is undetermined. CDR3 length: 15 residues. Germline-derived CDR1 and CDR2 are LNHDA and SQIVND (reference sequence). Deletions cut 10 bases from V and 0 bases from J, with 18 bases between. DNA for the CDR3: TGTGCCACCAGAGTATCGGCAGTGATGAACACTGAAGCTTTCTTT. It specifies CATRVSAVMNTEAFF.

For the CDR3, the DNA is TGTGCCAGTAGTTTCGGAGCGGGGAGCACAGATACGCAGTATTTT. It codes for CASSFGAGSTDTQYF. The rearrangement joins TRBV19 to TRBJ2-3; 7 bases line up with TRBD2. Germline V gives CDR1 LNHDA, CDR2 SQIVND (reference sequence). This CDR3 region has 15 residues. V was pared by 5 bases and J by 0 bases, with 5 bases of the junction left unmatched.

The chain has TRBV6-5 and TRBJ2-2; tentatively, D is TRBD2 (5 bases). The CDR3 spans 14 residues. CDR1 MNHEY and CDR2 SVGAGI come from the germline V gene. Trimming left V 6 bases short and J 4 bases short, with 12 bases between. The DNA of the CDR3 is TGTGCCAGCAGGCGAAGGGCGGGCACCGGGGAGCTGTTTTTT. This encodes CASRRRAGTGELFF.

This clone was recorded a few times. The chain carries TRBV7-2 and TRBJ2-1; 8 bases are a match to TRBD2. V gave up 5 bases and J gave up 9 bases; unmatched junction bases: 12. CDR3 length: 15 amino acids. Germline V gives CDR1 SGHTA, CDR2 FQGNSA. CDR3 in amino acids: CASSPSGSALGEQFF. The CDR3 DNA sequence: TGTGCCAGCAGCCCCAGCGGGAGTGCGTTAGGTGAGCAGTTCTTC.

In DNA, the CDR3 is TGTGCCAGCAGCTTGGAGACAGGGGAGTCCTACGAGCAGTACTTC. This sequence encodes CASSLETGESYEQYF. The chain links TRBV7-8 to TRBJ2-7, with 8 bases fitting TRBD1. CDR1 SGHVS and CDR2 FQNEAQ come from the germline V gene. This CDR3 has 15 amino acids. Unmatched junction bases numbered 5, after V lost 3 bases and J lost 1 base. The complete variable domain, with remaining parts taken from reference TRBV7-8 and TRBJ2-7, reads GAGVSQSPRYKVAKRGQDVALRCDPISGHVSLFWYQQALGQGPEFLTYFQNEAQLDKSGLPSDRFFAERPEGSVSTLKIQRTQQEDSAVYLCASSLETGESYEQYFGPGTRLTVT.

This sequence joins TRBV7-2 and TRBJ1-1; D uncertain. The germline V gene encodes CDR1 SGHTA and CDR2 FQGNSA. CDR3 length equals 16 residues. The V and J ends lost 1 base and 1 base respectively, with 13 bases between them. For the CDR3, the DNA is TGTGCCAGCAGCTTAGGCCGGGTGCAGTCGAACACTGAAGCTTTCTTT. Translation gives CASSLGRVQSNTEAFF.

The chain employs TRBV14 and TRBJ2-2, with D possibly being TRBD2 (5 bases). CDR1 SGHDN and CDR2 FVKESK come from the germline V gene. Deletions cut 6 bases from V and 6 bases from J, with 11 bases between. This CDR3 region has 13 residues. The CDR3 nucleotides are TGTGCCAGCAGTGGAGGACCAGCCGGGGAGCTGTTTTTT. As protein: CASSGGPAGELFF.

The chain has TRBV7-9 and TRBJ2-1; D unresolved. CDR1 is SEHNR and CDR2 is FQNEAQ in the germline V gene (reference sequence). V was shortened by 2 bases and J by 10 bases, with 6 bases between the two germline ends. The CDR3 runs 11 residues. For the CDR3, the DNA is TGTGCCAGCAGCTTATACGGCGAGCAGTTCTTC. It yields the protein CASSLYGEQFF.

In this sample, this clone turned up once. This chain links TRBV10-2 with TRBJ2-5; 12 nucleotides agree with TRBD2. The CDR3 is 13 residues long. The V segment lost 8 bases and the J segment 2 bases; nucleotides outside the gene matches: 0. In germline, CDR1 is WSHSY, CDR2 SAAADI. Here the CDR3 DNA reads TGCGCCAGCGGACTAGCGGGGCAAGAGACCCAGTACTTC. This codes for CASGLAGQETQYF.

The rearrangement uses TRBV5-1 and TRBJ1-4; 8 bases are a match to TRBD1. The germline CDR1 and CDR2 sequences are SGHRS and YFSETQ. The V segment lost 4 bases and the J segment 4 bases; nucleotides outside the gene matches: 15. The CDR3 has 18 residues. CDR3 region: CASSVEMIRGLGNEKLFF. The CDR3 nucleotides read TGCGCCAGCAGCGTAGAAATGATCAGGGGGCTAGGTAATGAAAAACTGTTTTTT.

Concerning this clone itself: One junction end disagrees with the germline gene, perhaps due to a read error. V gene TRBV2 combines with J gene TRBJ2-7; D is unclear. This CDR3 contains 11 residues. The germline V gene encodes CDR1 SNHLY and CDR2 FYNNEI. CDR3 amino acids: CASSFDTTRDF. CDR3 coding DNA: TGTGCCAGCAGCTTCGACACCACCCGGGACTTC.

The chain recombines TRBV7-8 with TRBJ2-6; D is undetermined. V was cut by 0 bases and J by 0 bases, with 6 bases left in between. Germline loops: CDR1 SGHVS, CDR2 FQNEAQ. The CDR3 contains 16 residues. The CDR3 region has the DNA TGTGCCAGCAGCTTAGCCGCGGCCTCTGGGGCCAACGTCCTGACTTTC. Its translation is CASSLAAASGANVLTF.